The subject of this entry is one T cell receptor beta chain. Its target antigen remains unknown. No much larger clonotype is one base removed from it; base qualities were not supplied. Relative to germline, V is missing 4 bases and J is missing 4 bases, with 8 bases of the junction outside any gene match. CDR1 and CDR2 are read off the germline V gene as SGHDN and FVKESK. The CDR3, from cysteine to phenylalanine, totals 15 residues. Only the CDR3 DNA stays, 45 bases, in frame from base 1. The library came from the immunoSEQ multiplex PCR assay. TCRdb stores this immuneACCESS table with in-frame sequences only. Part of the clones is absent; in the studies checked, under half of the shortfall reflects unresolved V genes, and no reason is known for the rest. Across this sample there are around 62,000 clones, with roughly nine tenths seen only once. The biggest ten clones account for more than 1.4% of the sample.

The sample originates from a study of T cell changes during pregnancy in multiple sclerosis (dated by TCRdb to about 2019). As for the study more broadly: The study examined how the T cell repertoire changed over the course of pregnancy in women with multiple sclerosis.

This TCR was sampled from a female donor with multiple sclerosis, enrolled in a pregnancy study. The chain joins TRBV14 to TRBJ1-1, with 8 bases matching TRBD1. Sequencing was performed on peripheral blood, taken in the third trimester of pregnancy. The CDR3 sequence is CASSPLQGAVTEAFF. The DNA sequence is as follows: TGTGCCAGCAGCCCACTTCAGGGGGCGGTCACTGAAGCTTTCTTT.